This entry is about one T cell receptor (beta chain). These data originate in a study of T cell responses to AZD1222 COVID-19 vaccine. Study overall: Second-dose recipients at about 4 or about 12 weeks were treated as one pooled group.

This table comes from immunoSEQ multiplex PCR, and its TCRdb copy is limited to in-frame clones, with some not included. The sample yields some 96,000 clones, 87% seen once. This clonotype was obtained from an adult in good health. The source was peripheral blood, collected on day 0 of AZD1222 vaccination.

Written as DNA, the CDR3 is TGTGCCAGCAGCTCAGAGCGGGAGGTCTACAATGAGCAGTTCTTC. This encodes CASSSEREVYNEQFF. The J gene is TRBJ2-1, the V gene TRBV7-6, with TRBD2 matching over 9 bases. Trimming at V came to 4 bases and at J to 3 bases, leaving 4 bases not matched to a gene. Looked up from germline, CDR1 is SGHVS and CDR2 is FNYEAQ. The CDR3 sequence is 15 residues long.